The T cell receptor beta chain described here comes from a study of T cells in Graves' hyperthyroidism and ophthalmopathy. Predating any ophthalmopathy symptoms, the blood sample was taken at first hyperthyroidism diagnosis. PBMCs were collected from a roughly 10 ml volume of fresh peripheral blood. Using RNA transcripts as the source, TCR beta CDR3 regions were amplified. Using the HTBI primer set, a first-round RT-PCR was run on the TCR CDR3. TCRdb reanalysed the multiplex PCR reads using MiXCR and keeps one entry per CDR3 protein. Of about 24,000 distinct CDR3 sequences listed, 45% to 55% are singletons. Sequencing was performed on blood. The clonotype was recovered from a woman aged 40 to 49 with Graves' hyperthyroidism that later progressed to Graves' ophthalmopathy.

CDR3 residues: CASRKQWGAEAFF. Written as DNA, the CDR3 is TGTGCCAGTAGGAAACAGTGGGGTGCTGAAGCTTTCTTT. The rearrangement joins TRBV11-2 to TRBJ1-1, with D uncertain. Trimming cost V 9 bases and J 6 bases, with 17 bases left between them. Germline V gives CDR1 SGHAT, CDR2 FQNNGV. The CDR3 has 13 residues.